Given below is one T cell receptor beta chain in context. This entry is derived from a study of blood T cell repertoires in COVID-19. Study context: The United States, Italy and Spain supplied acute and convalescent COVID-19 samples. In each case, the material was cDNA or gDNA derived from T cells, B-cell-depleted T cells, or PBMCs.

Repertoires were generated with immunoSEQ multiplex PCR, while TCRdb's copy carries only in-frame clones and drops some. The sample carries around 250,000 clones, 80% to 85% recorded once. Germline V CDR1 and CDR2: SGHKS, YYEKEE (reference sequence). V was clipped by 2 bases and J by 3 bases; unmatched bases: 4. The CDR3 spans 16 residues. J is TRBJ1-6 and V is TRBV5-5; 8 bases are a match to TRBD1. The sequence was collected from a woman aged 18-30 years with acute or convalescent COVID-19. What was sequenced was peripheral blood. CDR3 protein: CASSLGQGFYNSPLHF. The CDR3, as DNA: TGTGCCAGCAGCTTAGGACAGGGCTTCTATAATTCACCCCTCCACTTT.